What follows are 20 T cell receptor beta chains derived from one specimen sequenced in a study of low-dose radiotherapy and immunotherapy resistance in tumors. First-strand cDNA used TRAV- and TRBV-specific primers, covering alpha and beta chains. A roughly 22-cycle PCR with a constant-region primer and V-primer adapter amplified TCRs. A single record per CDR3 protein comes from TCRdb applying MiXCR to the reads. The table has tens of thousands of distinct CDR3 sequences, around 17% seen once. Time point specified: before trial treatment. The specimen comprised PBMCs, sampled before treatment. All receptors derive from a male donor with prostate cancer.

The sample holds many counts of this clonotype. This rearrangement joins TRBV6-5 to TRBJ2-3; 8 bases align to TRBD2. Germline V gene lookup returns CDR1 MNHEY and CDR2 SVGAGI. V lost 4 bases to trimming and J lost 5 bases; unmatched junction nucleotides: 14. CDR3 size: 17 residues. The CDR3, as DNA: TGTGCCAGCAGTTCTCTCAAAGGCGGGGGGCCCAAAGATACGCAGTATTTT. Its protein product is CASSSLKGGGPKDTQYF.

This clonotype was picked up many times. The V call is TRBV6-2 or TRBV6-3, the J call TRBJ2-1, with 13 positions matching TRBD2. Germline-derived CDR1 and CDR2 are MNHEY and SVGEGT. V lost 0 bases and J lost 5; bases outside the gene matches: 7. The CDR3 is made up of 18 amino acids. The CDR3 is CASSYSVFTSGGDNEQFF. In DNA form, the CDR3 reads TGTGCCAGCAGTTACTCCGTTTTTACTAGCGGGGGGGACAATGAGCAGTTCTTC.

In its sample, this clonotype was seen a few times. The genes are TRBV29-1 and TRBJ1-5, with 8 bases aligning to TRBD1. The CDR3 has 13 amino acids. V dropped 7 bases and J dropped 4; count of bases not matched to a gene: 6. Per germline, CDR1 SQVTM and CDR2 ANQGSEA. In DNA form, the CDR3 reads TGCAGCGCTGGACAGGGCGGGAATCAGCCCCAGCATTTT. As protein: CSAGQGGNQPQHF.

The sample holds many counts of this clonotype. The chain combines TRBV6-5 with TRBJ2-3; the D gene is possibly TRBD1 (6 bases). Germline V gene sequence: CDR1 MNHEY, CDR2 SVGAGI. The length of the CDR3 is 15 residues. V lost 0 bases to trimming and J lost 2 bases, with 9 bases between them. The CDR3 sequence: CASSYSGTSTDTQYF. CDR3 coding DNA: TGTGCCAGCAGTTACTCTGGGACATCCACAGATACGCAGTATTTT.

This clonotype was counted many times. V usage is TRBV29-1 and J usage is TRBJ2-5; D is unresolved. With 4 bases removed from V and 5 bases from J, the gap between germline ends came to 8 bases. This CDR3 spans 11 amino acids. Germline CDR1 is SQVTM and CDR2 is ANQGSEA. Here the CDR3 reads CSVVSSETQYF. Here the CDR3 DNA reads TGCAGCGTTGTGTCATCGGAGACCCAGTACTTC. Full variable domain (missing parts from reference TRBV29-1 and TRBJ2-5): SAVISQKPSRDICQRGTSLTIQCQVDSQVTMMFWYRQQPGQSLTLIATANQGSEATYESGFVIDKFPISRPNLTFSTLTVSNMSPEDSSIYLCSVVSSETQYFGPGTRLLVL.

About this clonotype: A far larger clone lies a single base away; this is likely a read error. This chain links TRBV3-1 with TRBJ2-7; 7 bases match TRBD2. The CDR3 covers 14 residues. Germline assignment: CDR1 LGHDT and CDR2 YNNKEL (reference sequence). The V gene end was trimmed by 0 bases and the J gene end by 7 bases; junction bases not matched to a gene: 6. In DNA form, the CDR3 reads TGTGCCAGCAGCCAAGACGGGGGGTGGGATGAGCAGTACTTC. This encodes CASSQDGGWDEQYF.

At least ten counts were recorded for this clonotype. CDR3 sequence: CSVAGYRGRGGYTF. The CDR3 region has the DNA TGCAGCGTGGCGGGTTACAGGGGGCGAGGTGGCTACACCTTC. The chain is built from TRBV29-1 and TRBJ1-2; 9 bases agree with TRBD1. Germline V lookup: CDR1 SQVTM, CDR2 ANQGSEA. The CDR3 contains 14 residues. With 6 bases clipped from V and 7 bases from J, the junction kept 12 bases outside the gene matches.

This rearrangement joins TRBV13 to TRBJ2-7; D is perhaps TRBD1 or TRBD2 (6 bases each). The germline gives CDR1 PRHDT, CDR2 FYEKMQ (reference sequence). V lost 5 bases and J lost 3, with 23 bases in between. CDR3 size: 17 residues. The DNA of the CDR3 is TGTGCCAGCAGCCAGGCACAGGGACTGGCCTACCTCTACGAGCAGTACTTC. Its translation is CASSQAQGLAYLYEQYF.

This clonotype has at least ten counts. This sequence joins TRBV6-2 or TRBV6-3 and TRBJ2-1, with 9 positions matching TRBD1. Germline assignment: CDR1 MNHEY and CDR2 SVGEGT. The CDR3 is 13 residues long. The V and J ends lost 10 bases and 4 bases, in that order; junction bases with no gene match: 5. The CDR3 loop is CAIWDREYNEQFF. The CDR3 DNA sequence: TGTGCCATCTGGGACAGGGAATACAATGAGCAGTTCTTC.

This clonotype was seen at least ten times. CDR3 in DNA: TGTGCCAGCAGCCCCTTCTCGGGGGGCGACACAGATACGCAGTATTTT. Translation gives CASSPFSGGDTDTQYF. V gene TRBV11-2 combines with J gene TRBJ2-3; weak D call: TRBD2 (7 bases). This CDR3 spans 16 amino acids. Trimming shortened V by 5 bases and J by 2 bases, and 17 bases separated the two germline ends. Germline V gene sequence: CDR1 SGHAT, CDR2 FQNNGV.

This clonotype qualifies as medium-sized. An end of the junction does not agree with germline; a read error may underlie this. V gene TRBV4-1 combines with J gene TRBJ2-2; D gene ambiguous. There are 15 residues in the CDR3. Germline lookup yields CDR1 MGHRA and CDR2 YSYEKL. Here the CDR3 reads CASSQGWGNTGELFF. The CDR3 DNA follows: TGTGCCAGCAGCCAAGGGTGGGGGAACACCGGGGAGCTGTTTTTT.

This clonotype was seen many times. V gene TRBV5-6 combines with J gene TRBJ2-7; 7 nucleotides match TRBD1. Germline-derived CDR1 and CDR2 are SGHDT and YYEEEE. After removal of 0 bases from V and 3 bases from J, the junction contained 3 bases not matched to a gene. The CDR3 contains 14 residues. The CDR3 sequence is CASSLVAGGYEQYF. Here the CDR3 DNA reads TGTGCCAGCAGCTTGGTCGCAGGGGGCTACGAGCAGTACTTC.

At least ten counts were recorded for this clonotype. The chain recombines TRBV10-3 with TRBJ2-7; D perhaps matches TRBD1 (6 bases). In germline, CDR1 is ENHRY, CDR2 SYGVKD. The CDR3 totals 13 residues. Trimming stripped 10 bases from V and 2 bases from J, with 15 bases between. The CDR3 reads CATRRQETYEQYF. For the CDR3, the DNA is TGTGCCACCCGGAGACAGGAGACCTACGAGCAGTACTTC.

This clonotype was recorded at least ten times. The V gene is TRBV24-1, the J gene TRBJ2-4, with 11 bases aligning to TRBD2. V trimming: 4 bases; J trimming: 7 bases; junction bases outside the gene matches: 17. In germline, CDR1 is KGHDR, CDR2 SFDVKD. This CDR3 is 19 amino acids long. The CDR3: CATSDSGGLAGGLENIQYF. CDR3 nucleotide sequence: TGTGCCACCAGTGACTCGGGGGGCCTAGCGGGGGGCCTGGAGAACATTCAGTACTTC.

Comments on this clonotype: This may be a read error: a much more frequent sequence differs by one nucleotide. The chain uses TRBV7-9 and TRBJ1-1, with D perhaps TRBD1 (6 bases). CDR3 length: 14 residues. Germline CDR1 is SEHNR and CDR2 is FQNEAQ (reference sequence). For the CDR3, the DNA is TGTGCCAGCAGCTCGGGACAACCGAACATTGAAGCTTTCTTT. This sequence encodes CASSSGQPNIEAFF.

This clonotype was recorded many times. The gene calls are TRBV10-2 and TRBJ2-3; the match to TRBD2 covers 12 bases. This CDR3 region has 15 residues. Looked up from germline, CDR1 is WSHSY and CDR2 is SAAADI. V lost 5 bases and J lost 3; bases outside the gene matches: 3. CDR3 region: CASSRTSGVTDTQYF. The CDR3 DNA follows: TGCGCCAGCAGTCGGACTAGCGGGGTAACAGATACGCAGTATTTT.

In regard to this clonotype: This sequence may be a read error, since a much larger clone differs from it by one base. V is TRBV5-3 and J is TRBJ2-1, with D hard to call. TRBV5-3 is filed as an ORF, its function uncertain. The CDR3 totals 15 residues. The CDR3 loop is CASSLVFGSYDEQFF. CDR3 DNA: TGTGCCAGCAGCTTAGTCTTTGGCTCCTACGATGAGCAGTTCTTC.

The rearrangement uses TRBV3-1 and TRBJ2-1; 12 bases are shared with TRBD2. With 2 bases clipped from V and 4 bases from J, the junction kept 3 bases outside the gene matches. Per the germline V gene, CDR1 is LGHDT and CDR2 is YNNKEL (reference sequence). The CDR3 is 16 amino acids. CDR3 coding DNA: TGTGCCAGCAGCCAATTCCTAGCGGGGGGGTACAATGAGCAGTTCTTC. Its translation: CASSQFLAGGYNEQFF.

Many counts were recorded for this clonotype. J is TRBJ1-3 and V is TRBV14; a weak D match, TRBD1 (5 bases). This CDR3 is built from 15 residues. Trimming pared 4 bases from V and 2 bases from J, leaving 12 bases between. Germline V gives CDR1 SGHDN, CDR2 FVKESK. The DNA for the CDR3 is TGTGCCAGCAGCCCCCGTTGGACACCTGGAAACACCATATATTTT. Its protein product is CASSPRWTPGNTIYF.

This chain connects TRBV11-2 to TRBJ1-3; 7 nucleotides line up with TRBD1. V dropped 4 bases and J dropped 5; count of bases not matched to a gene: 8. Germline V gene lookup returns CDR1 SGHAT and CDR2 FQNNGV. The CDR3 is made up of 15 amino acids. The CDR3 DNA follows: TGTGCCAGCAGCTCATACAGGGGCCTTAGAAACACCATATATTTT. This gives the protein CASSSYRGLRNTIYF.